This T cell receptor (beta chain) appears in the sequencing data of a study of T cell clonotyping in hematopoietic cell transplantation. Trimming removed 5 bases from V and 8 bases from J, with 15 bases in between. CDR3 length: 13 residues. Germline assignment: CDR1 LNHDA and CDR2 SQIVND (reference sequence). Time point: recipient sample about 28 days before transplant, after cytoreduction. Clones were sequenced by immunoSEQ multiplex PCR, and TCRdb holds only the in-frame ones, with some missing. This sample has 50,000 or so clones, with roughly 80% found just once. The source was peripheral blood mononuclear cells, collected before stem cell transplant. The receptor was isolated from a man between 60 and 75 years old with myelodysplastic syndrome. Some clones in this sample may be carry-over from other donors' samples. The chain carries TRBV19 and TRBJ1-2, with D unclear. Written as DNA, the CDR3 is TGTGCCAGTAGTGTAGGAGGAGGGCTCGGCTACACCTTC. It translates to CASSVGGGLGYTF.